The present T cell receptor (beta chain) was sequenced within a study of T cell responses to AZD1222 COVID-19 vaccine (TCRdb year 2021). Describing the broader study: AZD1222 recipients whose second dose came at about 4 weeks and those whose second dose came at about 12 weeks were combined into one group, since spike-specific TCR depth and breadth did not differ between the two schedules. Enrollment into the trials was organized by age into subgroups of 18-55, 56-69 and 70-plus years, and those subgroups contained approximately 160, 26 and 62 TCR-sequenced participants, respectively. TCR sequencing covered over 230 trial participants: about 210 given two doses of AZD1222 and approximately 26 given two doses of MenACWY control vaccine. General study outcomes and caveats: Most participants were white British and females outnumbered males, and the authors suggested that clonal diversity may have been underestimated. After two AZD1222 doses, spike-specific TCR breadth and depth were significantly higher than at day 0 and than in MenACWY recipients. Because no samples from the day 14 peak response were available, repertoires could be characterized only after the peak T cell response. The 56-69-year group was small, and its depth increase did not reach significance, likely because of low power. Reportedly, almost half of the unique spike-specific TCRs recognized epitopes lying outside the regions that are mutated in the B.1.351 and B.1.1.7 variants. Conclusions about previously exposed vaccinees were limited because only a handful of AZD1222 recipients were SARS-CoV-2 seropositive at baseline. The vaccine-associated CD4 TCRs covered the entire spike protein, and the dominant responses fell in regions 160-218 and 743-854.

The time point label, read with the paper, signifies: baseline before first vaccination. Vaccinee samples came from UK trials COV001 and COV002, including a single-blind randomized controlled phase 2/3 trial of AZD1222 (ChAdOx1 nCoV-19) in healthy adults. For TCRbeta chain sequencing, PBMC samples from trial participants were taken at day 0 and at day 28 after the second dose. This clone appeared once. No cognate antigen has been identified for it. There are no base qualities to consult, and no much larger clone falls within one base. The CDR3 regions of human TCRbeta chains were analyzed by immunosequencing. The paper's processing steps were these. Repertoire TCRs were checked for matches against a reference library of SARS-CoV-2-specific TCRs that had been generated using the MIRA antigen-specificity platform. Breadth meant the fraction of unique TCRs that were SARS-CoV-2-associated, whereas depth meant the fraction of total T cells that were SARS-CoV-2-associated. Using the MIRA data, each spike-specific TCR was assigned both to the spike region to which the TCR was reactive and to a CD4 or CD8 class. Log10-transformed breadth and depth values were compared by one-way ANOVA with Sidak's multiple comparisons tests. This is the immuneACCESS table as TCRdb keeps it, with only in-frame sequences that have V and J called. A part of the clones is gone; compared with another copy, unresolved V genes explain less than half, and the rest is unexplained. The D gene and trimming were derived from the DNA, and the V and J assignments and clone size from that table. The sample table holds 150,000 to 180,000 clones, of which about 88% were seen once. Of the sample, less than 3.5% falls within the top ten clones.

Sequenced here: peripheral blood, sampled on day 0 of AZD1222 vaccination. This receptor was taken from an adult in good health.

At the DNA level, the sequence is TGCGCCAGCAGCTTTAAACAGGGGGCGCAACCGGAAAAACTGTTTTTT. Translated, this is CASSFKQGAQPEKLFF. This receptor chain uses TRBV5-1 and TRBJ1-4, with 9 bases in between that match TRBD1. From the germline V gene, CDR1 is SGHRS and CDR2 is YFSETQ. Including the terminal cysteine and phenylalanine, the CDR3 comprises 16 residues. The only DNA kept is the CDR3, 48 bases in frame from the first base. V is cut back by 2 bases and J by 8 bases, with 10 bases in the junction unmatched.